These 29 T cell receptor beta chains were sequenced from one sample in a study of blood T cell repertoires in COVID-19. Repertoires were generated with immunoSEQ multiplex PCR, while TCRdb's copy carries only in-frame clones and drops some. Among some 120,000 clones, about four fifths were seen once, and the ten largest hold about 18%. What was sequenced was peripheral blood. These receptors were taken from a man older than 75 with acute or convalescent COVID-19.

This clone was detected only a few times. The rearrangement joins TRBV9 to TRBJ2-7, with a tentative D call TRBD2 (5 bases). V was cut by 4 bases and J by 3 bases, with 14 bases left in between. CDR1 and CDR2 from the germline V gene are SGDLS and YYNGEE. The CDR3 is 14 amino acids. CDR3 region: CASSKGVTGYEQYF. Here the CDR3 DNA reads TGTGCCAGCAGCAAGGGAGTAACCGGCTACGAGCAGTACTTC.

The CDR3 DNA reads TGTGCCAGCAGCAAAGGACAGGGGAAGTACGAGCAGTACTTC. It specifies CASSKGQGKYEQYF. The V and J genes are TRBV21-1 and TRBJ2-7; the DNA was not used to check the table's D call, TRBD1. TRBV21-1 is marked as a pseudogene. The CDR3 sequence is 14 residues long.

This chain uses TRBV7-8 with TRBJ1-1, with 7 bases fitting TRBD1. Germline CDR1 SGHVS, CDR2 FQNEAQ. After removal of 6 bases from V and 0 bases from J, the junction contained 7 bases not matched to a gene. The CDR3 totals 15 residues. The CDR3 protein is CASSYSGTVNTEAFF. As DNA, the CDR3 is TGTGCCAGCAGTTACTCCGGGACAGTGAACACTGAAGCTTTCTTT.

The rearrangement uses TRBV19 and TRBJ1-5; 9 nucleotides align to TRBD1. Per the germline V gene, CDR1 is LNHDA and CDR2 is SQIVND (reference sequence). Trimming took 7 bases from V and 4 from J; bases not matched to a gene: 8. The CDR3 covers 15 residues. In DNA, the CDR3 is TGTGCCAGTAAAATTCCCGGGACAGGGAATCAGCCCCAGCATTTT. As protein: CASKIPGTGNQPQHF.

This sequence joins TRBV24-1 and TRBJ2-7; D is unresolved. The CDR3 is made up of 16 amino acids. Trimming left V 6 bases short and J 2 bases short, with 19 bases between. CDR1 KGHDR and CDR2 SFDVKD come from the germline V gene. The CDR3 DNA sequence: TGTGCCACCAGTCCCCCTTGTTCGGTAGACACCTACGAGCAGTACTTC. Its translation is CATSPPCSVDTYEQYF.

The V gene is TRBV5-6, the J gene TRBJ2-7; 9 positions match TRBD1. Germline CDR1 SGHDT, CDR2 YYEEEE. The V and J ends lost 2 bases and 1 base, in that order; junction bases with no gene match: 4. The CDR3 is 15 residues long. The CDR3 protein is CASSFKDRGSYEQYF. As DNA, the CDR3 is TGTGCCAGCAGCTTTAAGGACAGGGGATCCTACGAGCAGTACTTC.

The DNA of the CDR3 is TGTGCCAGCAGCTTGGTACGGGTGACAGTCAGTAATGAAAAACTGTTTTTT. Protein sequence: CASSLVRVTVSNEKLFF. V and J are TRBV5-6 and TRBJ1-4; the D gene is possibly TRBD1 (5 bases). V lost 0 bases, J lost 4 bases, and 16 bases lay in between. The CDR3 has 17 amino acids. The germline CDR1 and CDR2 sequences are SGHDT and YYEEEE.

V is TRBV5-5 and J is TRBJ2-2, with 7 bases that match TRBD1. V shed 4 bases, J shed 4 bases, and the junction held 13 bases outside the gene matches. The CDR3 contains 17 residues. Germline loops: CDR1 SGHKS, CDR2 YYEKEE (reference sequence). The CDR3 nucleotides read TGTGCCAGCAGCCTCACCGCTAAGACAGGGAGCACCGGGGAGCTGTTTTTT. This sequence encodes CASSLTAKTGSTGELFF.

The gene calls are TRBV27 and TRBJ2-2; TRBD2 agrees at 10 bases. The CDR3 has 14 residues. Germline CDR1 is MNHEY and CDR2 is SMNVEV (reference sequence). V lost 11 bases to trimming and J lost 2 bases; unmatched junction nucleotides: 5. CDR3 amino acids: CAVRLAGNTGELFF. In nucleotides, the CDR3 is TGTGCCGTCCGACTAGCGGGTAACACCGGGGAGCTGTTTTTT.

This clone occurred a few times. The V call is TRBV20-1, the J call TRBJ2-1; 7 bases fit TRBD1. Germline values: CDR1 DFQATT, CDR2 SNEGSKA (reference sequence). The CDR3 is made up of 11 amino acids. V was clipped by 5 bases and J by 9 bases; unmatched bases: 4. CDR3 bases: TGCAGTGCTCACAGGGGTGGTGAGCAGTTCTTC. It codes for CSAHRGGEQFF.

The V call is TRBV10-3, the J call TRBJ1-1; D perhaps matches TRBD1 (5 bases). Trimming cost V 0 bases and J 8 bases, with 13 bases left between them. The CDR3 consists of 14 residues. The V gene's germline CDR1 is ENHRY and CDR2 SYGVKD. The CDR3 loop is CAISESSWGREAFF. The CDR3 nucleotides read TGTGCCATCAGTGAGTCATCATGGGGCAGGGAAGCTTTCTTT.

The chain links TRBV29-1 to TRBJ2-6, with D possibly being TRBD1 (6 bases). The CDR3 spans 13 residues. Germline V lookup: CDR1 SQVTM, CDR2 ANQGSEA. The V end lost 6 bases, the J end lost 2 bases, and 8 bases lay between the germline ends. The CDR3 reads CSVAGAGANVLTF. DNA for the CDR3: TGCAGCGTGGCAGGGGCTGGGGCCAACGTCCTGACTTTC.

V usage is TRBV28 and J usage is TRBJ1-5; D might be TRBD1 (5 bases). CDR1 and CDR2 from the germline V gene are MDHEN and SYDVKM. With 4 bases removed from V and 1 base from J, the gap between germline ends came to 14 bases. This CDR3 has 16 amino acids. The CDR3 sequence is CASSWASGSSNQPQHF. In DNA form, the CDR3 reads TGTGCCAGCAGTTGGGCCTCAGGGTCGAGCAATCAGCCCCAGCATTTT.

The gene calls are TRBV3-1 (or the pseudogene TRBV3-2) and TRBJ1-2; D ambiguous. CDR3 size: 14 residues. The V and J ends lost 0 bases and 4 bases respectively, with 9 bases between them. Per the germline V gene, CDR1 is LGHDT and CDR2 is YNNKEL (reference sequence). The CDR3 DNA follows: TGTGCCAGCAGCCAAGAGGCCAGATCCTATGGCTACACCTTC. This sequence encodes CASSQEARSYGYTF.

The gene calls are TRBV5-5 and TRBJ1-1; 7 nucleotides line up with TRBD1. The junction had 6 bases not matched to a gene; V was cut back by 6 bases and J by 4 bases. The CDR3 spans 13 residues. From germline, CDR1 is SGHKS and CDR2 YYEKEE (reference sequence). The CDR3 DNA sequence: TGTGCCAGCACCTCCCAGGGGGGCACTGAAGCTTTCTTT. Translated: CASTSQGGTEAFF.

The chain links TRBV12-3 or TRBV12-4 to TRBJ2-1, with unresolved D. The CDR3 covers 13 residues. The ends were cut back, 2 bases at V and 2 bases at J, with 4 bases in the middle. The CDR3 DNA follows: TGTGCCAGCAGTTTAAACACCTACAATGAGCAGTTCTTC. Its translation is CASSLNTYNEQFF.

The chain has TRBV5-8 and TRBJ2-7; the match to TRBD1 covers 7 bases. The CDR3 covers 15 residues. The junction had 8 bases not matched to a gene; V was cut back by 2 bases and J by 3 bases. The germline V gene encodes CDR1 SGHTS and CDR2 YDEGEE. In nucleotides, the CDR3 is TGTGCCAGCAGCTTCCTTAGGACAGGTCGCTACGAGCAGTACTTC. Translating it yields CASSFLRTGRYEQYF. Combining the CDR3 with reference TRBV5-8 and TRBJ2-7 gives the whole variable domain EAGVTQSPTHLIKTRGQQATLRCSPISGHTSVYWYQQALGLGLQFLLWYDEGEERNRGNFPPRFSGRQFPNYSSELNVNALELEDSALYLCASSFLRTGRYEQYFGPGTRLTVT.

The gene calls are TRBV11-2 and TRBJ2-5; a weak D match, TRBD2 (5 bases). V was trimmed by 5 bases and J by 14 bases, leaving 21 bases between them. Germline lookup yields CDR1 SGHAT and CDR2 FQNNGV. This CDR3 region has 13 residues. The CDR3 loop reads CASSPVGEAFRYF. The CDR3 region has the DNA TGTGCCAGCAGCCCCGTGGGAGAGGCGTTCCGATACTTC. Supplemented by reference TRBV11-2 and TRBJ2-5, the full variable domain reads EAGVAQSPRYKIIEKRQSVAFWCNPISGHATLYWYQQILGQGPKLLIQFQNNGVVDDSQLPKDRFSAERLKGVDSTLKIQPAKLEDSAVYLCASSPVGEAFRYFGPGTRLLVL.

The chain couples TRBV6-5 to TRBJ2-7, with 8 bases fitting TRBD1. This CDR3 is 15 amino acids long. The V segment lost 3 bases and the J segment 4 bases; nucleotides outside the gene matches: 8. Germline-derived CDR1 and CDR2 are MNHEY and SVGAGI. DNA for the CDR3: TGTGCCAGCAGTTATGGTAGACAGGGGAGGTACGAGCAGTACTTC. This translates into CASSYGRQGRYEQYF.

J is TRBJ2-1 and V is TRBV24-1, with TRBD1 identical over 11 bases. This CDR3 contains 15 residues. The V gene's germline CDR1 is KGHDR and CDR2 SFDVKD. The V and J ends lost 5 bases and 3 bases, in that order; junction bases with no gene match: 2. The CDR3 DNA reads as TGTGCCACCAGTGGGGGACAGGGGGGCTACAATGAGCAGTTCTTC. It is translated as CATSGGQGGYNEQFF.

The V gene is TRBV3-1 (or the pseudogene TRBV3-2), the J gene TRBJ2-7, with D perhaps TRBD1 (6 bases). The CDR3 length is 16 residues. Trimming cost V 0 bases and J 2 bases, with 14 bases left between them. Germline values: CDR1 LGHDT, CDR2 YNNKEL (reference sequence). CDR3 loop: CASSQDRWDTAYEQYF. CDR3 nucleotides: TGTGCCAGCAGCCAAGATCGGTGGGACACAGCCTACGAGCAGTACTTC.

This chain connects TRBV3-1 (or the pseudogene TRBV3-2) to TRBJ2-2, with TRBD1 identical over 8 bases. The germline V gene encodes CDR1 LGHDT and CDR2 YNNKEL (reference sequence). Losses at the gene ends were 1 base for V and 4 bases for J; bases not matched to a gene: 5. CDR3 length: 16 amino acids. The DNA of the CDR3 is TGTGCCAGCAGCCAAGGGAGGACAGGGCGCACCGGGGAGCTGTTTTTT. It codes for CASSQGRTGRTGELFF.

V and J are TRBV5-5 and TRBJ2-6; D is uncertain. V lost 0 bases to trimming and J lost 1 base, with 5 bases between them. From germline, CDR1 is SGHKS and CDR2 YYEKEE (reference sequence). This CDR3 has 15 residues. This chain's CDR3 is CASSLGQSGANVLTF. The CDR3 coding sequence is TGTGCCAGCAGCTTGGGTCAGTCTGGGGCCAACGTCCTGACTTTC.

The CDR3 protein is CASSLVIQTAGYTF. Here the CDR3 DNA reads TGTGCCAGCAGCTTAGTTATACAGACGGCTGGCTACACCTTC. This chain joins TRBV7-2 and TRBJ1-2; D gene uncertain. From germline, CDR1 is SGHTA and CDR2 FQGNSA. Trimming cost V 1 base and J 7 bases, with 13 bases left between them. The CDR3 runs to 14 residues.

V usage is TRBV7-8 and J usage is TRBJ1-3; no reliable D call. V lost 5 bases to trimming and J lost 0 bases, with 14 bases between them. The CDR3 extends over 16 amino acids. The V gene's germline CDR1 is SGHVS and CDR2 FQNEAQ. CDR3 sequence reads: CASSPQAGNSGNTIYF. Written as DNA, the CDR3 is TGTGCCAGCAGCCCCCAGGCTGGTAACTCTGGAAACACCATATATTTT.

This clone has a single count. The chain employs TRBV5-1 and TRBJ1-5; no clear D gene. V was trimmed by 0 bases and J by 0 bases, leaving 7 bases between them. The CDR3 extends over 15 amino acids. Germline CDR1 and CDR2: SGHRS and YFSETQ. The CDR3 region is CASSLGPGSNQPQHF. The CDR3 DNA is TGCGCCAGCAGCTTGGGTCCGGGTAGCAATCAGCCCCAGCATTTT.

In this sample, this clone turned up many times. This chain connects TRBV5-6 to TRBJ1-3; tentatively, D is TRBD1 (6 bases). Germline values: CDR1 SGHDT, CDR2 YYEEEE. This CDR3 region has 14 residues. V lost 6 bases to trimming and J lost 8 bases, with 18 bases between them. DNA for the CDR3: TGTGCCAGCACCCGCCGGGACACCCCCCACACCATATATTTT. Translated, it gives CASTRRDTPHTIYF.

This chain uses TRBV10-3 with TRBJ2-1; a possible D gene is TRBD2 (6 bases). The germline CDR1 and CDR2 sequences are ENHRY and SYGVKD. V lost 4 bases, J lost 6 bases, and 10 bases lay in between. The length of the CDR3 is 13 residues. For the CDR3, the DNA is TGTGCCATCAGTGTATTCGGGGGCAATGAGCAGTTCTTC. Translating gives CAISVFGGNEQFF.

This chain uses TRBV2 with TRBJ2-7; D is uncertain. Germline values: CDR1 SNHLY, CDR2 FYNNEI. Trimming left V 7 bases short and J 0 bases short, with 13 bases between. This CDR3 region has 14 residues. The CDR3 bases are TGTGCCAGCACCAGTCGGGTTACCTCCTACGAGCAGTACTTC. Its protein product is CASTSRVTSYEQYF.